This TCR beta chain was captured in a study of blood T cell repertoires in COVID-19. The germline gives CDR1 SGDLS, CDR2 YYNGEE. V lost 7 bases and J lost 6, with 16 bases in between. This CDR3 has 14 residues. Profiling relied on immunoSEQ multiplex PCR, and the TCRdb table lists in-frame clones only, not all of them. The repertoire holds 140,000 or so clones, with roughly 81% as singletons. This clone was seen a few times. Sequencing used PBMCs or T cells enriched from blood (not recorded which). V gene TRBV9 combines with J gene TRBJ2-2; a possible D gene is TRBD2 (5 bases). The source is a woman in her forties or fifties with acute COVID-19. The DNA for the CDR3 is TGTGCCAGCGCGGAGCGGAACACCGCCGGGGAGCTGTTTTTT. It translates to CASAERNTAGELFF. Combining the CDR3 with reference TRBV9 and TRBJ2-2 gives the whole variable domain DSGVTQTPKHLITATGQRVTLRCSPRSGDLSVYWYQQSLDQGLQFLIQYYNGEERAKGNILERFSAQQFPDLHSELNLSSLELGDSALYFCASAERNTAGELFFGEGSRLTVL.